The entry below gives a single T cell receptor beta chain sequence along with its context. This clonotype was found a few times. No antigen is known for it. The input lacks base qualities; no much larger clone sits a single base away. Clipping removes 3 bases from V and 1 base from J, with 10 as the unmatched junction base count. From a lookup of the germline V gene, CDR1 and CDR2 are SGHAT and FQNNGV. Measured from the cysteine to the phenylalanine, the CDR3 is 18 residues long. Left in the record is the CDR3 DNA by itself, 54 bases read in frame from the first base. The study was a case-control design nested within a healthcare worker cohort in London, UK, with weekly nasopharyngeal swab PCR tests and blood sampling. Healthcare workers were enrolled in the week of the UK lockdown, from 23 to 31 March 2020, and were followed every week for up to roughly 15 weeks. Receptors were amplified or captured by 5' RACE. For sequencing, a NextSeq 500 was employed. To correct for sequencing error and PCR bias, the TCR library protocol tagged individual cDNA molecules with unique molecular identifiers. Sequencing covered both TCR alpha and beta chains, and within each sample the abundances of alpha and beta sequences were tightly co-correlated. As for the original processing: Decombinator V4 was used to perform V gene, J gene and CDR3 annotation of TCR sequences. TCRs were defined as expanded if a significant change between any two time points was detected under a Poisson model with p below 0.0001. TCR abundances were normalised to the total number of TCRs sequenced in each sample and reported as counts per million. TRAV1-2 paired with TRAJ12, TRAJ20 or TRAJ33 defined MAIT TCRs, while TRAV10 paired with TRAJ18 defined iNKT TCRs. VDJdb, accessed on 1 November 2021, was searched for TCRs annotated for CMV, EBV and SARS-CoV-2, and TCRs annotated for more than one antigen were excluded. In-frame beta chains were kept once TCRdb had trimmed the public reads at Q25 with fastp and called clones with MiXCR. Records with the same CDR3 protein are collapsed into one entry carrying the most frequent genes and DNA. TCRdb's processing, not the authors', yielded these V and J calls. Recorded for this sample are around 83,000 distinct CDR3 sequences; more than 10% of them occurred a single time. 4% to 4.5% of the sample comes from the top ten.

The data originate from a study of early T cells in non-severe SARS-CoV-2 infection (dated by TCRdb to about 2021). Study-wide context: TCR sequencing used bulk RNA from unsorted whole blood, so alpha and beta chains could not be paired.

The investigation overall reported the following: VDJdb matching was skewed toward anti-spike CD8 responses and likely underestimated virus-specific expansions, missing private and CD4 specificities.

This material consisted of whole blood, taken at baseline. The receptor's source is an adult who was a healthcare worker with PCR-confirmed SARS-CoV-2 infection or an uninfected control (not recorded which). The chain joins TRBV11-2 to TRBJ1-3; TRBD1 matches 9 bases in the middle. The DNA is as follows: TGTGCCAGCAGCTTGATCCGTGCCGGGACAGGGTCTGGAAACACCATATATTTT. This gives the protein CASSLIRAGTGSGNTIYF.